This T cell receptor beta chain was documented in a study of blood T cell repertoires in COVID-19. Germline CDR1 is MDHEN and CDR2 is SYDVKM. V shed 2 bases, J shed 3 bases, and the junction held 12 bases outside the gene matches. The CDR3 sequence is 18 residues long. In the study's own analysis: Nucleated cell number was recorded as an estimate derived from reference gene primer amplification. Some clones are missing from TCRdb's copy, which holds only in-frame ones; the method was immunoSEQ multiplex PCR. Clonal size and the V and J genes are those of that table, whereas D and trimming came from the DNA. The sample comprises about 240,000 clones, approximately 80% of which are singletons, and about 4.5% rests with the top ten.

This TCR was sampled from a woman in her 70s with acute or convalescent COVID-19. The V call is TRBV28, the J call TRBJ1-5; 8 nucleotides agree with TRBD1. The sample taken for sequencing was peripheral blood. The CDR3 nucleotides read TGTGCCAGCAGTTTACCCCGGACAGGGCCCTCCCTCAATCAGCCCCAGCATTTT. Its translation is CASSLPRTGPSLNQPQHF. Full variable domain (remainder filled in from reference TRBV28 and TRBJ1-5): DVKVTQSSRYLVKRTGEKVFLECVQDMDHENMFWYRQDPGLGLRLIYFSYDVKMKEKGDIPEGYSVSREKKERFSLILESASTNQTSMYLCASSLPRTGPSLNQPQHFGDGTRLSIL.